Listed below are T cell receptor beta chains from one sample, sequenced in a study of T cell responses to AZD1222 COVID-19 vaccine. TCRdb's table, derived via immunoSEQ multiplex PCR, lists solely in-frame clones and lacks some. The sample lists under 150,000 clones, 92% occurring once. The sample was peripheral blood, taken 28 days after the second AZD1222 dose. The receptors come from an adult who received the AZD1222 COVID-19 vaccine. The CDR3 runs from the conserved cysteine through the conserved F or W. A D gene is named only where the DNA matches it firmly. Size values are once, few and many counts, or a class for expanded clones, and some rows have none.

D: TRBD2; J: TRBJ2-1; length: 17; V: TRBV11-2; size: once; CDR3: CASSLIVLASGSYEQFF; DNA: TGTGCCAGCAGCTTAATAGTATTGGCTAGCGGGAGCTATGAGCAGTTCTTC
D: TRBD2; J: TRBJ2-1; length: 15; V: TRBV4-1; size: .; CDR3: CASSQDVRWASGMFF; DNA: TGCGCCAGCAGCCAAGATGTTAGGTGGGCTAGCGGAATGTTCTTC
D: .; J: TRBJ1-5; length: 11; V: TRBV20-1; size: .; CDR3: CSAGRDQPQHF; DNA: TGCAGTGCTGGCCGGGACCAGCCCCAGCATTTT
D: .; J: TRBJ1-2; length: 14; V: TRBV18; size: .; CDR3: CASSPVGDRYGYTF; DNA: TGTGCCAGCTCACCGGTGGGGGACCGCTATGGCTACACCTTC
D: TRBD2; J: TRBJ2-5; length: 16; V: TRBV5-1; size: .; CDR3: CASSLDSGGLGETQYF; DNA: TGCGCCAGCAGCTTGGATAGCGGGGGCTTAGGGGAGACCCAGTACTTC
D: .; J: TRBJ2-7; length: 14; V: TRBV7-2; size: .; CDR3: CASSYSGAREEQYF; DNA: TGTGCCAGCAGCTATTCAGGCGCTCGGGAAGAGCAGTACTTC
D: .; J: TRBJ1-1; length: 16; V: TRBV4-2; size: .; CDR3: CASSRGSGTLYTEAFF; DNA: TGTGCCAGCAGCCGCGGGTCCGGGACTTTGTACACTGAAGCTTTCTTT
D: .; J: TRBJ1-6; length: 15; V: TRBV6-2/TRBV6-3; size: .; CDR3: CASSSFDRQHSPLHF; DNA: TGTGCCAGCAGTTCCTTCGACAGGCAGCATTCACCCCTCCACTTT
D: .; J: TRBJ2-1; length: 12; V: TRBV19; size: .; CDR3: CASSMTGNEQFF; DNA: TGTGCCAGTAGTATGACGGGTAATGAGCAGTTCTTC
D: .; J: TRBJ1-1; length: 11; V: TRBV6-5; size: .; CDR3: CASSSNEGAFF; DNA: TGTGCCAGCAGTTCGAATGAAGGAGCTTTCTTT
D: .; J: TRBJ1-5; length: 14; V: TRBV6-1; size: .; CDR3: CASSAAGLGQPQHF; DNA: TGTGCCAGCAGTGCGGCGGGGCTCGGTCAGCCCCAGCATTTT
D: .; J: TRBJ1-1; length: 14; V: TRBV7-9; size: .; CDR3: CASSSQGRATEAFF; DNA: TGTGCCAGCAGCTCACAGGGAAGGGCCACTGAAGCTTTCTTT
D: .; J: TRBJ2-6; length: 18; V: TRBV18; size: .; CDR3: CASYPRGQLSSGANVLTF; DNA: TGTGCCAGCTACCCACGGGGACAACTAAGCTCTGGGGCCAACGTCCTGACTTTC
D: TRBD2; J: TRBJ2-7; length: 16; V: TRBV5-1; size: .; CDR3: CASSPGLARGSYEQYF; DNA: TGCGCCAGCAGCCCCGGACTAGCGAGAGGATCCTACGAGCAGTACTTC
D: TRBD1; J: TRBJ1-3; length: 16; V: TRBV5-1; size: .; CDR3: CASSLTGSRHGNTIYF; DNA: TGCGCCAGCAGCCTGACAGGGTCCCGCCATGGAAACACCATATATTTT
D: .; J: TRBJ1-2; length: 14; V: TRBV6-5; size: .; CDR3: CATSRQRVFQGYTF; DNA: TGTGCCACCTCCAGACAGAGGGTTTTCCAGGGCTACACCTTC
D: .; J: TRBJ1-3; length: 14; V: TRBV20-1; size: once; CDR3: CSASKRGVGNTIYF; DNA: TGCAGTGCTAGTAAGAGGGGTGTCGGAAACACCATATATTTT
D: .; J: TRBJ1-1; length: 17; V: TRBV14; size: .; CDR3: CASSQDLLWGGNTEAFF; DNA: TGTGCCAGCAGCCAAGATTTACTTTGGGGAGGGAACACTGAAGCTTTCTTT
D: TRBD1; J: TRBJ2-1; length: 15; V: TRBV11-2; size: once; CDR3: CASEEEDRDYNEQFF; DNA: TGTGCCAGCGAGGAGGAGGACAGGGACTACAATGAGCAGTTCTTC
D: .; J: TRBJ1-2; length: 14; V: TRBV2; size: .; CDR3: CASSGQVPNYGYTF; DNA: TGTGCCAGCAGTGGACAGGTGCCTAACTATGGCTACACCTTC
D: TRBD2; J: TRBJ2-5; length: 15; V: TRBV5-5; size: .; CDR3: CASSPWTSGDETQYF; DNA: TGTGCCAGCAGCCCCTGGACTAGCGGGGACGAGACCCAGTACTTC
D: TRBD1; J: TRBJ1-2; length: 14; V: TRBV24-1; size: .; CDR3: CATSRRDRDYGYTF; DNA: TGTGCCACCAGTCGCCGGGACAGAGACTATGGCTACACCTTC
D: .; J: TRBJ2-7; length: 13; V: TRBV6-2/TRBV6-3; size: .; CDR3: CASSYLIRGEQYF; DNA: TGTGCCAGCAGTTACTTGATACGTGGCGAGCAGTACTTC